Shown below are 20 T cell receptor beta chains from a single sample sequenced in a study of control samples from healthy donors and cancer patients. Method: immunoSEQ multiplex PCR; TCRdb's copy keeps in-frame clones and lacks some. The repertoire includes 75,000 to 100,000 clones, over 85% of them detected once, and around 3% sits in the top ten. The sequencing input was blood. These receptors were taken from a human donor in good health. The donor label of this sample is uncertain.

This clone was counted a single time. J is TRBJ2-7 and V is TRBV5-1; 10 nucleotides match TRBD1. J lost 7 bases, V lost 0 bases, and 13 bases had no gene match. CDR3 length equals 17 residues. Germline loops: CDR1 SGHRS, CDR2 YFSETQ. CDR3 region: CASSLATGTGALREQYF. For the CDR3, the DNA is TGCGCCAGCAGCTTGGCAACCGGGACAGGGGCACTACGGGAGCAGTACTTC.

In DNA form, the CDR3 reads TGTGCCAGCAGCTTGGAGGGGGGCCGCCGAAAACTGTTTTTT. It encodes CASSLEGGRRKLFF. The chain combines TRBV5-4 with TRBJ1-4, with a tentative D call TRBD1 (6 bases). The V and J ends lost 0 bases and 10 bases respectively, with 13 bases between them. The CDR3 extends over 14 amino acids. CDR1 SGHNT and CDR2 YYREEE come from the germline V gene (reference sequence). Full variable domain (missing parts from reference TRBV5-4 and TRBJ1-4): ETGVTQSPTHLIKTRGQQVTLRCSSQSGHNTVSWYQQALGQGPQFIFQYYREEENGRGNFPPRFSGLQFPNYSSELNVNALELDDSALYLCASSLEGGRRKLFFGSGTQLSVL.

This clone has just a few counts. The CDR3 region has the DNA TGTGCCTCCAGGCAACTAGCCGGGAATGAGCAGTTCTTC. Its translation: CASRQLAGNEQFF. The chain combines TRBV30 with TRBJ2-1, with D possibly being TRBD2 (6 bases). CDR3 length: 13 residues. V was clipped by 7 bases and J by 7 bases, with 17 bases between them. Per germline, CDR1 GTSNPN and CDR2 SVGIG (reference sequence).

The rearrangement uses TRBV18 and TRBJ2-7, with D unresolved. CDR3 length: 11 amino acids. CDR1 KGHSH and CDR2 LQKENI come from the germline V gene. Trimming shortened V by 3 bases and J by 5 bases, and 5 bases separated the two germline ends. The CDR3 DNA reads TGTGCCAGCTCACCTGGAGACGAGCAGTACTTC. It specifies CASSPGDEQYF.

The V and J genes are TRBV2 and TRBJ2-7, with D possibly being TRBD2 (5 bases). Trimming cost V 5 bases and J 0 bases, with 8 bases left between them. This CDR3 region has 13 residues. Germline V gene lookup returns CDR1 SNHLY and CDR2 FYNNEI. Written as DNA, the CDR3 is TGTGCCAGCAGTAGGGAGCTCTCCTACGAGCAGTACGTC. It encodes CASSRELSYEQYV.

This sequence joins TRBV9 and TRBJ2-7, with 7 bases that match TRBD2. This CDR3 comprises 13 residues. Germline CDR1 and CDR2: SGDLS and YYNGEE. The trim removed 4 bases at V and 4 bases at J, leaving 5 bases unmatched. CDR3 coding DNA: TGTGCCAGCAGCCCCTCTAGCGGATACGAGCAGTACTTC. This codes for CASSPSSGYEQYF. Using reference TRBV9 and TRBJ2-7 for the parts outside the CDR3, the full variable domain is DSGVTQTPKHLITATGQRVTLRCSPRSGDLSVYWYQQSLDQGLQFLIQYYNGEERAKGNILERFSAQQFPDLHSELNLSSLELGDSALYFCASSPSSGYEQYFGPGTRLTVT.

Remarks on this clone: Other DNA sequences in the sample encode the same CDR3. The rearrangement uses TRBV11-3 and TRBJ1-2, with D possibly matching TRBD1 (5 bases). There are 13 residues in the CDR3. V lost 3 bases, J lost 6 bases, and 11 bases lay in between. Germline-derived CDR1 and CDR2 are SGHNT and YENEEA. The CDR3 is CASSLGGGDGYTF. The CDR3 DNA is TGTGCCAGCAGCTTGGGTGGGGGTGATGGCTACACCTTC.

The V and J genes are TRBV27 and TRBJ2-7; 7 positions agree with TRBD2. The CDR3 covers 14 residues. Germline loops: CDR1 MNHEY, CDR2 SMNVEV (reference sequence). The J segment lost 5 bases and the V segment lost 8 bases, leaving 12 bases of the junction unmatched. The CDR3 nucleotides read TGTGCCAGCCAACCCGGGGGGAGCTTGGACGAGCAGTACTTC. This encodes CASQPGGSLDEQYF.

V is TRBV19 and J is TRBJ1-5, with 9 bases fitting TRBD1. The CDR3 spans 13 residues. V trimming: 5 bases; J trimming: 8 bases; junction bases outside the gene matches: 4. Germline-derived CDR1 and CDR2 are LNHDA and SQIVND (reference sequence). CDR3 sequence (DNA): TGTGCCAGTAGTTGGGACAGGGTTGAGCCCCAGCATTTT. This codes for CASSWDRVEPQHF. Drawing the rest from reference TRBV19 and TRBJ1-5, the complete variable domain is DGGITQSPKYLFRKEGQNVTLSCEQNLNHDAMYWYRQDPGQGLRLIYYSQIVNDFQKGDIAEGYSVSREKKESFPLTVTSAQKNPTAFYLCASSWDRVEPQHFGDGTRLSIL.

The V gene is TRBV6-6, the J gene TRBJ2-1; 7 bases fit TRBD2. Germline-derived CDR1 and CDR2 are MNHNY and SVGAGI (reference sequence). V dropped 0 bases and J dropped 5; count of bases not matched to a gene: 7. CDR3 length: 16 amino acids. CDR3 amino acids: CASSYSTGGGNNEQFF. CDR3 nucleotide sequence: TGTGCCAGCAGTTACTCAACGGGGGGAGGGAACAATGAGCAGTTCTTC.

This chain joins TRBV18 and TRBJ1-3; TRBD1 is a possible D gene (5 bases). The germline gives CDR1 KGHSH, CDR2 LQKENI. V was clipped by 2 bases and J by 4 bases, with 12 bases between them. CDR3 length equals 15 residues. DNA of the CDR3: TGTGCCAGCTCACCAGCGGCCAGGGCCGGAAACACCATATATTTT. Translating it yields CASSPAARAGNTIYF.

This chain connects TRBV14 to TRBJ1-3; D gene unclear. Trimming took off 0 bases at V and 1 base at J, with 7 bases between the two ends. Germline V gives CDR1 SGHDN, CDR2 FVKESK. CDR3 length: 15 amino acids. Here the CDR3 DNA reads TGTGCCAGCAGCCAAGAGTGGGGATCTGGAAACACCATATATTTT. Residues: CASSQEWGSGNTIYF.

V is TRBV6-4 and J is TRBJ1-1; a possible D gene is TRBD1 (5 bases). The CDR3 consists of 13 residues. With 5 bases removed from V and 5 bases from J, the gap between germline ends came to 12 bases. Germline values: CDR1 MRHNA, CDR2 SNTAGT. In DNA form, the CDR3 reads TGTGCCAGCAGTCCCCAGGGTGGGACTGAAGCTTTCTTT. It specifies CASSPQGGTEAFF.

The V call is TRBV9, the J call TRBJ2-3, with D maybe TRBD2 (5 bases). CDR1 is SGDLS, CDR2 YYNGEE, per germline. The ends were cut back, 0 bases at V and 0 bases at J, with 8 bases in the middle. This CDR3 comprises 15 residues. The CDR3 sequence: CASSVAAASTDTQYF. The CDR3 nucleotides read TGTGCCAGCAGCGTAGCAGCGGCGAGCACAGATACGCAGTATTTT.

In DNA form, the CDR3 reads TGCGCCAGCAGGACAACGGGGAACACTGAAGCTTTCTTT. It codes for CASRTTGNTEAFF. This chain links TRBV10-2 with TRBJ1-1; no clear D gene. Germline CDR1 is WSHSY and CDR2 is SAAADI. Trimming cost V 6 bases and J 1 base, with 9 bases left between them. The CDR3 is made up of 13 amino acids.

The chain joins TRBV12-5 to TRBJ1-4; D remains ambiguous. Germline V gene data show CDR1 as LGHNT and CDR2 as FRNRAP. The CDR3 loop spans 11 amino acids. V lost 1 base, J lost 8 bases, and 2 bases lay in between. CDR3 region: CASGLGEKLFF. CDR3 bases: TGTGCTAGTGGTTTGGGGGAAAAACTGTTTTTT.

The CDR3 bases are TGTGCCAGCAGTTTAGCCCAGGGATTGGGTTTCAGCTACACCTTC. This sequence encodes CASSLAQGLGFSYTF. The chain carries TRBV28 and TRBJ1-2; tentatively, D is TRBD1 (5 bases). CDR3 length equals 15 residues. Trimming took 2 bases from V and 9 from J, leaving 19 bases between them. Germline V gives CDR1 MDHEN, CDR2 SYDVKM.

The J gene is TRBJ2-2, the V gene TRBV4-3; 8 nucleotides match TRBD1. This CDR3 spans 17 amino acids. V gave up 4 bases and J gave up 3 bases; unmatched junction bases: 10. Germline CDR1 LGHNA, CDR2 YSLEER. CDR3 amino acids: CASSLRHGQGHTGELFF. The CDR3 DNA follows: TGCGCCAGCAGCCTACGTCACGGACAGGGTCACACCGGGGAGCTGTTTTTT.

V and J are TRBV18 and TRBJ1-5, with 9 bases that match TRBD1. Germline trimming cut 4 bases from V and 2 bases from J; bases unmatched to any gene: 6. The CDR3 covers 16 residues. Germline-derived CDR1 and CDR2 are KGHSH and LQKENI. The CDR3 sequence: CASSQTGGRGNQPQHF. The CDR3, as DNA: TGTGCCAGCTCACAAACAGGGGGCAGAGGCAATCAGCCCCAGCATTTT. The whole variable domain, remainder taken from reference TRBV18 and TRBJ1-5, is NAGVMQNPRHLVRRRGQEARLRCSPMKGHSHVYWYRQLPEEGLKFMVYLQKENIIDESGMPKERFSAEFPKEGPSILRIQQVVRGDSAAYFCASSQTGGRGNQPQHFGDGTRLSIL.

The chain has TRBV11-2 and TRBJ2-1; D perhaps matches TRBD1 (6 bases). This CDR3 comprises 11 residues. V lost 6 bases and J lost 14, with 14 bases in between. Germline lookup yields CDR1 SGHAT and CDR2 FQNNGV. CDR3 loop: CASRGASLEFF. Written as DNA, the CDR3 is TGTGCCAGCAGGGGGGCCTCATTAGAGTTCTTC.